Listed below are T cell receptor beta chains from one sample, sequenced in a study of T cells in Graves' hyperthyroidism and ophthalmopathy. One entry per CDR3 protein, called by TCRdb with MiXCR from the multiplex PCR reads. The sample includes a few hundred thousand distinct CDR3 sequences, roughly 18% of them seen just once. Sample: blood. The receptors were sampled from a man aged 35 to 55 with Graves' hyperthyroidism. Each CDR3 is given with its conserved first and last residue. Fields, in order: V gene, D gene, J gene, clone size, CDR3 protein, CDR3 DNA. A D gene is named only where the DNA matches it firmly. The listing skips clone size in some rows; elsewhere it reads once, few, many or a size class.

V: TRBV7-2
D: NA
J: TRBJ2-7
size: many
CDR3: CASSAKRGASYEQYF
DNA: TGTGCCAGCAGCGCCAAGCGAGGGGCTTCCTACGAGCAGTACTTC

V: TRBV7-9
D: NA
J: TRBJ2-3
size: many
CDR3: CASSLDGAPGKYF
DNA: TGTGCCAGCAGCTTAGATGGTGCCCCGGGGAAGTATTTT

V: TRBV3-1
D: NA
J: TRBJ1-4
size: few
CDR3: CASSQPGEKLFF
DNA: TGTGCCAGCAGCCAACCGGGGGAAAAACTGTTTTTT

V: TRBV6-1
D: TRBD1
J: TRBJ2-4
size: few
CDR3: CATRTGKNIQYF
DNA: TGTGCCACCAGGACAGGAAAAAACATTCAGTACTTC

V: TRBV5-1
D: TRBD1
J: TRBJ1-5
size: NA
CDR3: CASSSTTGEAQPQHF
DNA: TGCGCCAGCAGCTCCACGACAGGGGAGGCTCAGCCCCAGCATTTT

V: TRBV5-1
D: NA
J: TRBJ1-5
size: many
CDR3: CASSLGDRESNQPQHF
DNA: TGCGCCAGCAGCTTGGGGGATCGGGAGAGCAATCAGCCCCAGCATTTT

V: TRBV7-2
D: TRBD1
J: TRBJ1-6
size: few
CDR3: CASSLAGTGFSPLHF
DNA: TGTGCCAGCAGCTTAGCGGGGACAGGGTTTTCACCCCTCCACTTT

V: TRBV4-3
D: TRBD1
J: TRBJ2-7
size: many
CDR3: CASSQYPGTAYEQYF
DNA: TGCGCCAGCAGCCAATATCCCGGGACAGCCTACGAGCAGTACTTC

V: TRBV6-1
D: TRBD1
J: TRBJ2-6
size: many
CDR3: CASSDPGGEGANVLTF
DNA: TGTGCCAGCAGTGATCCAGGGGGCGAGGGGGCCAACGTCCTGACTTTC

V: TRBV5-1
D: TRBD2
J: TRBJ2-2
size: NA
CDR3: CASSPTSKRGTGELFF
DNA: TGCGCCAGCAGCCCCACGTCGAAGCGGGGGACCGGGGAGCTGTTTTTT

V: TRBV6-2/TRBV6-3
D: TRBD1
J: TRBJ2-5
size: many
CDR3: CASSYAADRGSETQYF
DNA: TGTGCCAGCAGTTACGCGGCGGACAGGGGCTCGGAGACCCAGTACTTC

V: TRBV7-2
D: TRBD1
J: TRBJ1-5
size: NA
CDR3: CASSPQGIGNRPQHF
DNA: TGTGCCAGCAGCCCACAGGGGATCGGCAATCGGCCCCAGCATTTT

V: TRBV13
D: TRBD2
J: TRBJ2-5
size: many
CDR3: CASSLGVGLSQETQYF
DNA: TGTGCCAGCAGCTTAGGGGTGGGACTATCCCAAGAGACCCAGTACTTC

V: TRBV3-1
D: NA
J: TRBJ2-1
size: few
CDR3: CASSPGLTSYNERFF
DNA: TGTGCCAGCAGCCCGGGACTCACATCCTACAATGAGCGGTTCTTC

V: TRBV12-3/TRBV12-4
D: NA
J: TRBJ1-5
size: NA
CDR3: CASSLALPGGNQPQHF
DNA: TGTGCCAGCAGTTTAGCGCTACCAGGGGGCAATCAGCCCCAGCATTTT

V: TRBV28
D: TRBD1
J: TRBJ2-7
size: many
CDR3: CASSFRDRGRQGEQYF
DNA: TGTGCCAGCAGTTTCCGGGACAGGGGGCGTCAGGGGGAGCAGTACTTC

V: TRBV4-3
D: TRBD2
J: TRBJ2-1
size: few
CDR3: CASSQSTSGGLQYNEQFF
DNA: TGCGCCAGCAGCCAATCGACTAGCGGGGGTCTACAATACAATGAGCAGTTCTTC

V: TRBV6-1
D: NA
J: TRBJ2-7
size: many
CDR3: CASSEANRVYEQYF
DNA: TGTGCCAGCAGTGAAGCGAACAGGGTCTACGAGCAGTACTTC